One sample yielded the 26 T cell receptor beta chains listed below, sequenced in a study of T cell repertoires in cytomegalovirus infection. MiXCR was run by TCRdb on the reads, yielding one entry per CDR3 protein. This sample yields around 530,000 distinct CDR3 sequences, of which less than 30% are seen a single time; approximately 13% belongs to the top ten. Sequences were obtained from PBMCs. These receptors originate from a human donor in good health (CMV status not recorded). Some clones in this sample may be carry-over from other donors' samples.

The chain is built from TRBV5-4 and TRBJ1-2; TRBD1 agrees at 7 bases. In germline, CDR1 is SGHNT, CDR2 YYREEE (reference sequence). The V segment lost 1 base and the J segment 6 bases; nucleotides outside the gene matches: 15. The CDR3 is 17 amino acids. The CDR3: CASSLRAVRGGADGYTF. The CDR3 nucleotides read TGTGCCAGCAGCTTGCGGGCCGTTCGAGGGGGCGCTGATGGCTACACCTTC.

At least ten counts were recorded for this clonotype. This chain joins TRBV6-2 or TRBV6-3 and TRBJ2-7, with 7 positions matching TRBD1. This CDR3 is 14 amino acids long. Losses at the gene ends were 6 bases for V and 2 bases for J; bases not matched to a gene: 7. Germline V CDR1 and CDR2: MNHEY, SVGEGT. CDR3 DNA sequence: TGTGCCAGCAGACGACAGGGTTTGACCTACGAGCAGTACGTC. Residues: CASRRQGLTYEQYV.

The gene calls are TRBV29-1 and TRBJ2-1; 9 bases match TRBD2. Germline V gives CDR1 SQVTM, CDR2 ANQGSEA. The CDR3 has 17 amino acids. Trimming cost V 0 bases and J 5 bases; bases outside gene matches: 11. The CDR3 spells CSVEDENSGSRNNEQFF. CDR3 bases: TGCAGCGTTGAAGATGAGAATAGCGGGAGTAGAAACAATGAGCAGTTCTTC.

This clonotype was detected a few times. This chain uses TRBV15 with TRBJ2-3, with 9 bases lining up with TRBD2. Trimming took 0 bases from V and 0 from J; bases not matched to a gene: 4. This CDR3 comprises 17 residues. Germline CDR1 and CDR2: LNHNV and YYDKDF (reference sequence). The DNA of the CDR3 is TGTGCCACCAGCAGAGAAAGACTAGCGGTTAGCACAGATACGCAGTATTTT. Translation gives CATSRERLAVSTDTQYF.

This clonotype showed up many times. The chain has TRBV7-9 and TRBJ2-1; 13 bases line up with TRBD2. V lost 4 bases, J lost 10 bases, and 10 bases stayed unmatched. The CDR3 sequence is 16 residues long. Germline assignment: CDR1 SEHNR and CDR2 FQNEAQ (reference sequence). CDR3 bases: TGTGCCAGCAGCTCCGGGACTAGCGGGGAGGCAGGGGAGCAGTTCTTC. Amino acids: CASSSGTSGEAGEQFF.

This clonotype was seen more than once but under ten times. In DNA, the CDR3 is TGTGCCAGCAGCTTCCGGACAGTCTCCCCCCTCAATGAGCAGTTCTTC. Translation gives CASSFRTVSPLNEQFF. The chain uses TRBV5-5 and TRBJ2-1, with TRBD1 as a possible D gene (6 bases). Trimming removed 2 bases at V and 6 bases at J, with 18 bases between. CDR1 is SGHKS and CDR2 is YYEKEE in the germline V gene (reference sequence). This CDR3 is 16 amino acids long.

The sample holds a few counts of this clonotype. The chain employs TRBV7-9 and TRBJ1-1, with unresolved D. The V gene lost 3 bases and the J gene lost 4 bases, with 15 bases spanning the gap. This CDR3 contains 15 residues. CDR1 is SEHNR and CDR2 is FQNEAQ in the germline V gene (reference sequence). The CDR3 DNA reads TGTGCCAGCAGCTTCTACTCGAGGTTGGGCACTGAAGCTTTCTTT. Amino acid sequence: CASSFYSRLGTEAFF.

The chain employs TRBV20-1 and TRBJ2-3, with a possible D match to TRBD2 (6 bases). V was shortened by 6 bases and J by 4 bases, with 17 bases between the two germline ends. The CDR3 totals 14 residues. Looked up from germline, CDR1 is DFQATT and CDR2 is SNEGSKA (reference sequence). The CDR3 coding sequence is TGCAGTGCCCTGGGACTCCCAGTGGCAGATACGCAGTATTTT. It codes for CSALGLPVADTQYF.

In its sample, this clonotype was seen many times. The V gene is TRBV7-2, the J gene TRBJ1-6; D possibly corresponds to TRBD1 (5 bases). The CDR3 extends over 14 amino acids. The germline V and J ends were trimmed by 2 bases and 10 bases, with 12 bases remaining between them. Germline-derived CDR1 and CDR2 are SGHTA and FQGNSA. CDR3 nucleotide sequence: TGTGCCAGCAGCTTATCCGGGACGGACTCACCCCTCCACTTT. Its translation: CASSLSGTDSPLHF.

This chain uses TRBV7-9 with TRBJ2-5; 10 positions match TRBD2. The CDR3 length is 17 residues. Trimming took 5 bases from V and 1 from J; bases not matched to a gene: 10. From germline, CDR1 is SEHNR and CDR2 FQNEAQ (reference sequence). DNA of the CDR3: TGTGCCAGCAGCGACTCGACTAGCGGGCCATCCCAAGAGACCCAGTACTTC. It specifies CASSDSTSGPSQETQYF.

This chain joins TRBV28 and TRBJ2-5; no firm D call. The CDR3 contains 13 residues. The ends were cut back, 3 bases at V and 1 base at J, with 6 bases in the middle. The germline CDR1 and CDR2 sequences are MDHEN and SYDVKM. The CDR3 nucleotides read TGTGCCAGCAGTTTCCAGCTCCAAGAGACCCAGTACTTC. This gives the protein CASSFQLQETQYF.

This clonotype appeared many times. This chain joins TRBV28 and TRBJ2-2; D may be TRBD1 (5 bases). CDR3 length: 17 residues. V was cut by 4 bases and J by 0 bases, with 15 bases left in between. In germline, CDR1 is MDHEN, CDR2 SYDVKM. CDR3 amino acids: CASSSYSGITNTGELFF. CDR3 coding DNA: TGTGCCAGCAGTTCCTACTCAGGGATTACGAACACCGGGGAGCTGTTTTTT.

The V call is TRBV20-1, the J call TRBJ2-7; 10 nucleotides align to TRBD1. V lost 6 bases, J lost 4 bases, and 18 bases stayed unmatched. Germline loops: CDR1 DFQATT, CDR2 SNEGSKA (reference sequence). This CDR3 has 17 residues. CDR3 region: CSAFGTGDRLFPYEQYF. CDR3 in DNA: TGCAGTGCCTTCGGGACAGGGGACCGACTTTTTCCGTACGAGCAGTACTTC.

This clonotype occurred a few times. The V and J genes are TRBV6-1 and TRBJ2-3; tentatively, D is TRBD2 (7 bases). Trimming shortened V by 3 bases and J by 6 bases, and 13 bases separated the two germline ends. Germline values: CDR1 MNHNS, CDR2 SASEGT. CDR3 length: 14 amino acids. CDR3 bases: TGTGCCAGCAGTGAGCCTGGGGGGGCGGATACGCAGTATTTT. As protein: CASSEPGGADTQYF.

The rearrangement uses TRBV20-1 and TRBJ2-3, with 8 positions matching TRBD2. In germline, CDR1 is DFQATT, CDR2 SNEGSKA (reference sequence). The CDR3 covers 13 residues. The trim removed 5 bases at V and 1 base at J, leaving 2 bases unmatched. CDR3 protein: CSAETSGTDTQYF. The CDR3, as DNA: TGCAGTGCTGAGACTAGCGGCACAGATACGCAGTATTTT.

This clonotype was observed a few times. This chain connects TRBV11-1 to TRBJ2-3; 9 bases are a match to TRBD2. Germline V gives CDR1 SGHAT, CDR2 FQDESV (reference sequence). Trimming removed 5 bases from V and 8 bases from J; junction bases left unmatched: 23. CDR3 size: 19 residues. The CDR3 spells CASSPPRGLGTSSLGTQYF. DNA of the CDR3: TGTGCCAGCAGCCCACCCAGGGGCCTGGGGACTAGCTCTCTGGGTACGCAGTATTTT.

The CDR3, as DNA: TGTGCCAGCAGCCGACTGGGACAGGGAAAAACAGCTTTCTTT. Translation: CASSRLGQGKTAFF. J is TRBJ1-1 and V is TRBV6-6; TRBD1 aligns across 9 bases. This CDR3 comprises 14 residues. Germline CDR1 is MNHNY and CDR2 is SVGAGI (reference sequence). The V segment lost 6 bases and the J segment 10 bases; nucleotides outside the gene matches: 12.

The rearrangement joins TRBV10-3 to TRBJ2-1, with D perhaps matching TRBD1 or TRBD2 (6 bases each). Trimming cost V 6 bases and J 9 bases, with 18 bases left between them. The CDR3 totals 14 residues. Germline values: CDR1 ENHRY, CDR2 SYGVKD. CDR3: CAIRGGKGGGEQFF. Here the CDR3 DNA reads TGTGCCATCAGAGGGGGGAAGGGGGGAGGTGAGCAGTTCTTC.

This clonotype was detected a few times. The CDR3 DNA reads as TGTGCCAGCAGCGATTACTTCAGCTCCTACAATGAGCAGTTCTTC. Its translation: CASSDYFSSYNEQFF. The chain employs TRBV7-2 and TRBJ2-1; D gene unclear. Trimming removed 5 bases at V and 0 bases at J, with 11 bases between. CDR3 length equals 15 residues. Germline V gene lookup returns CDR1 SGHTA and CDR2 FQGNSA.

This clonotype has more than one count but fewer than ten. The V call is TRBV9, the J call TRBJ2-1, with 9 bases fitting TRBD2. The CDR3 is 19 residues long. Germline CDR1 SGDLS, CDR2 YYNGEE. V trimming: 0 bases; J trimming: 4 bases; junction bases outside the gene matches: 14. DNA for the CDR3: TGTGCCAGCAGCGTAGATGGCCGGTCTAGCGGGGATGTATACAATGAGCAGTTCTTC. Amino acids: CASSVDGRSSGDVYNEQFF.

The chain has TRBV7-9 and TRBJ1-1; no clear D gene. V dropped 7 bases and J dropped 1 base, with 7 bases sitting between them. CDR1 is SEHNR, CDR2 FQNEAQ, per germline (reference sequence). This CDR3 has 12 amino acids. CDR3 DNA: TGTGCCAGCAAACCGGAGAACACTGAAGCTTTCTTT. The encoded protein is CASKPENTEAFF.

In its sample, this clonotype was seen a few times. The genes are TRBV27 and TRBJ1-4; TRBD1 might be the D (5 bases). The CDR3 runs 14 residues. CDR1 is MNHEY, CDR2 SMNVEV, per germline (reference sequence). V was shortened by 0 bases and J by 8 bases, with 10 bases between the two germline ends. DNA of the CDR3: TGTGCCAGCAGTTTATCGCTCTCAGGGGAAAAACTGTTTTTT. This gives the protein CASSLSLSGEKLFF.

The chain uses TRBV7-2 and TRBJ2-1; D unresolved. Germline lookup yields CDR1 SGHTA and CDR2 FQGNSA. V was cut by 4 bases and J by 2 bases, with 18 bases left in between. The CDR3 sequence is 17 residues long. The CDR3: CASSWRLIGSTYNEQFF. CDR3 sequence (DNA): TGTGCCAGCAGCTGGCGATTGATCGGCAGTACCTACAATGAGCAGTTCTTC. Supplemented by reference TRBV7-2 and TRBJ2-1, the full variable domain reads GAGVSQSPSNKVTEKGKDVELRCDPISGHTALYWYRQSLGQGLEFLIYFQGNSAPDKSGLPSDRFSAERTGGSVSTLTIQRTQQEDSAVYLCASSWRLIGSTYNEQFFGPGTRLTVL.

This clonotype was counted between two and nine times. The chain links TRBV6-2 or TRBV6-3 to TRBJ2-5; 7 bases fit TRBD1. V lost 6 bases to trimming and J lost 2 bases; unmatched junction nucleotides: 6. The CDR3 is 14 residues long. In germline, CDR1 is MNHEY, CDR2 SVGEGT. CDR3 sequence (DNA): TGTGCCAGCAGCCGGACAGGCTTTCAAGAGACCCAGTACTTC. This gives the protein CASSRTGFQETQYF.

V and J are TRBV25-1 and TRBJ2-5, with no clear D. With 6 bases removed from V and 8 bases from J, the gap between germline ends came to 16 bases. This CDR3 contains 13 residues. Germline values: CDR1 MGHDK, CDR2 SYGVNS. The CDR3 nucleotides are TGTGCCAGCAGGGAAACTCCCTTTTCTACCCAGTACTTC. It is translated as CASRETPFSTQYF.

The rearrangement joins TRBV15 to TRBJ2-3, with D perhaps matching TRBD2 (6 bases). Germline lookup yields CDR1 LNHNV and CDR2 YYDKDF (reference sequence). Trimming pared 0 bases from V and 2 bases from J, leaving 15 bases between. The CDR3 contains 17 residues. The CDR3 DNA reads TGTGCCACCAGCAGAGATGACGGGGCTAGCGACACAGATACGCAGTATTTT. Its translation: CATSRDDGASDTDTQYF.